A selection of T cell receptor beta chains follows, all from one sample in a study of naive and memory T cell subsets. TCRdb reanalysed the UMI-ligation and nested PCR reads using MiXCR and keeps one entry per CDR3 protein. The sample shows 81,000 or so distinct CDR3 sequences, around 6.5% of them seen only once. The sequencing input was central memory CD4+ T cells from blood. These receptors were collected from a human donor in good health. Both conserved end residues are part of each CDR3. A D gene is named only where the DNA matches it firmly. The size entry is marked missing in some rows and otherwise reads once, few, many or a size class.

abundance	v_gene	d_gene	j_gene	CDR3aa	CDR3nt
few	TRBV7-6	-	TRBJ1-4	CASSLIEGEKLFF	TGTGCCAGCAGCCTCATTGAGGGGGAAAAACTGTTTTTT
many	TRBV19	-	TRBJ1-5	CASTGAYSARQPQHF	TGTGCCAGTACGGGGGCCTACAGCGCTAGGCAGCCCCAGCATTTT
-	TRBV5-1	-	TRBJ2-1	CASGTTGDSHNEQFF	TGCGCCAGCGGGACTACAGGGGACAGTCATAATGAGCAGTTCTTC
few	TRBV19	TRBD2	TRBJ2-1	CASRKTSGRRGEQFF	TGTGCCAGTAGGAAGACTAGCGGGAGGAGGGGTGAGCAGTTCTTC
few	TRBV20-1	-	TRBJ1-2	CSARDPAGYYGYTF	TGCAGTGCTAGAGATCCGGCAGGGTACTATGGCTACACCTTC
few	TRBV6-5	-	TRBJ1-2	CASSSRGAYGYTF	TGTGCCAGCAGTTCTCGGGGGGCCTATGGCTACACCTTC
-	TRBV28	-	TRBJ2-5	CASSTINGGETQYF	TGTGCCAGCAGCACTATTAACGGAGGGGAGACCCAGTACTTC
many	TRBV7-2	-	TRBJ1-1	CASSLFGTEAFF	TGTGCCAGCAGCTTATTCGGGACTGAAGCTTTCTTT
many	TRBV10-3	-	TRBJ2-5	CAISGRQGIAETQYF	TGTGCCATCAGCGGGCGCCAGGGAATCGCAGAGACCCAGTACTTC
few	TRBV20-1	-	TRBJ2-7	CSARKDIYEQYF	TGCAGTGCTAGGAAAGACATTTACGAGCAGTACTTC
many	TRBV18	TRBD1	TRBJ2-5	CASSHGQGKETQYF	TGTGCCAGCTCTCACGGACAGGGAAAAGAGACCCAGTACTTC
many	TRBV7-2	-	TRBJ1-2	CASSQGSRRATAYGYTF	TGTGCCAGCAGCCAAGGATCCCGTCGGGCCACAGCCTATGGCTACACCTTC
many	TRBV4-2	-	TRBJ1-2	CASSQDVAGETYGYTF	TGTGCCAGCAGCCAAGACGTGGCGGGAGAGACTTATGGCTACACCTTC
few	TRBV7-2	-	TRBJ1-2	CASSLSPRDYGYTF	TGTGCCAGCAGCTTATCCCCCAGGGACTATGGCTACACCTTC
-	TRBV24-1	-	TRBJ1-5	CATSDRGAGNQPQHF	TGTGCCACCAGTGACAGGGGCGCGGGGAATCAGCCCCAGCATTTT
few	TRBV3-1	TRBD2	TRBJ2-1	CASSTLAGGPGNEQFF	TGTGCCAGCAGCACCTTAGCGGGGGGGCCGGGGAATGAGCAGTTCTTC
many	TRBV7-9	TRBD2	TRBJ2-1	CASSQGASGEQFF	TGTGCCAGCAGCCAAGGGGCTAGCGGGGAGCAGTTCTTC
once	TRBV6-2/TRBV6-3	TRBD2	TRBJ2-7	CASSASGRAGEQYF	TGTGCCAGCAGTGCCAGCGGGAGGGCTGGCGAGCAGTACTTC
many	TRBV20-1	TRBD2	TRBJ2-3	CSARATSGGRTDTQYF	TGCAGTGCTAGAGCCACTAGCGGGGGACGGACAGATACGCAGTATTTT
few	TRBV20-1	-	TRBJ2-2	CSARPEAGELFF	TGCAGTGCTAGGCCGGAGGCCGGGGAGCTGTTTTTT
few	TRBV6-2/TRBV6-3	-	TRBJ2-5	CASSYGDSRETQYF	TGTGCCAGCAGTTACGGGGACTCCCGCGAGACCCAGTACTTC
-	TRBV11-1	-	TRBJ2-7	CASSSWTNYEQYF	TGTGCCAGCAGCTCCTGGACCAATTACGAGCAGTACTTC
-	TRBV6-6	TRBD1	TRBJ2-7	CASRTGTGGGEQYF	TGTGCCAGCAGGACCGGGACAGGGGGCGGCGAGCAGTACTTC